Listed below are T cell receptor beta chains from one sample, sequenced in a study of blood T cell repertoires in COVID-19. Some clones are missing from TCRdb's copy, which holds only in-frame ones; the method was immunoSEQ multiplex PCR. The sample includes over 200,000 clones, around 90% of them seen just once. Sequencing input: peripheral blood. These receptors were taken from a woman aged 25 to 39 with acute or convalescent COVID-19. Both conserved end residues are part of each CDR3. D genes are given only for firm matches. Clone size appears in some rows only: once, few, many, or a class for an expanded clone.

d_gene | j_gene | abundance | v_gene | CDR3aa | CDR3nt
- | TRBJ1-3 | - | TRBV4-1 | CASSQVETGRLLDTIYF | TGCGCCAGCAGCCAAGTTGAAACAGGGCGACTCCTGGACACCATATATTTT
TRBD2 | TRBJ2-1 | - | TRBV30 | CAWSARGRVLNEQFF | TGTGCCTGGAGCGCACGCGGGAGGGTTCTCAATGAGCAGTTCTTC
TRBD1 | TRBJ2-2 | - | TRBV7-8 | CASSLVGTANTGELFF | TGTGCCAGCAGCTTAGTTGGGACAGCGAACACCGGGGAGCTGTTTTTT
TRBD2 | TRBJ2-1 | once | TRBV19 | CASSRRLATYNEQFF | TGTGCCAGTAGTAGACGACTAGCAACCTACAATGAGCAGTTCTTC
TRBD1 | TRBJ2-5 | - | TRBV9 | CASSVGPWTGQGETQYF | TGTGCCAGCAGCGTAGGACCCTGGACAGGGCAAGGAGAGACCCAGTACTTC
TRBD1 | TRBJ1-4 | - | TRBV19 | CASSPRGTGDATNEKLFF | TGTGCCAGTAGCCCCAGGGGGACAGGGGATGCAACTAATGAAAAACTGTTTTTT
TRBD2 | TRBJ2-3 | - | TRBV6-2/TRBV6-3 | CASSSREGVSTDTQYF | TGTGCCAGCAGTTCCCGGGAGGGGGTTTCCACAGATACGCAGTATTTT
TRBD1 | TRBJ1-5 | - | TRBV6-2/TRBV6-3 | CASSRTGLNQPQHF | TGTGCCAGCAGCCGGACAGGGTTGAATCAGCCCCAGCATTTT
TRBD1 | TRBJ2-3 | - | TRBV19 | CASSFGTVTDTQYF | TGTGCCAGCTCGTTCGGGACAGTCACAGATACGCAGTATTTT
TRBD1 | TRBJ2-2 | - | TRBV12-3/TRBV12-4 | CASSPQGAGELFF | TGTGCCAGCAGTCCGCAGGGGGCCGGGGAGCTGTTTTTT
TRBD2 | TRBJ2-7 | - | TRBV7-9 | CASSLSSGRHTTYEQYF | TGTGCCAGCAGCCTATCTAGCGGGAGGCACACCACCTACGAGCAGTACTTC
- | TRBJ1-1 | - | TRBV21-1 | CASSKGIEAFF | TGTGCCAGCAGCAAAGGTATTGAAGCTTTCTTT
TRBD1 | TRBJ2-3 | - | TRBV5-8 | CASSLFTGGRTDTQYF | TGTGCCAGCAGCTTGTTTACAGGGGGCCGCACAGATACGCAGTATTTT
TRBD1 | TRBJ1-5 | - | TRBV4-2 | CASSQGNTGVFNQPQHF | TGTGCCAGCAGCCAAGGAAATACAGGGGTCTTCAATCAGCCCCAGCATTTT
TRBD1 | TRBJ2-1 | - | TRBV6-2/TRBV6-3 | CASSYSGMETGGIFNEQFF | TGTGCCAGCAGTTACTCCGGCATGGAAACAGGGGGAATATTCAATGAGCAGTTCTTC
TRBD2 | TRBJ2-4 | - | TRBV19 | CASSIAGTSGVIAKNIQYF | TGTGCCAGTAGTATAGCAGGGACTAGCGGGGTTATAGCCAAAAACATTCAGTACTTC
- | TRBJ2-7 | - | TRBV27 | CASSSMDKYYEQYF | TGTGCCAGCAGTTCTATGGACAAATACTACGAGCAGTACTTC
TRBD1 | TRBJ1-1 | - | TRBV19 | CASSIKGAVGTEAFF | TGTGCCAGTAGTATTAAGGGGGCGGTAGGCACTGAAGCTTTCTTT
TRBD1 | TRBJ2-7 | - | TRBV7-8 | CASSLQTGTYEQYF | TGTGCCAGCAGCCTTCAGACAGGGACCTACGAGCAGTACTTC
TRBD2 | TRBJ2-7 | few | TRBV30 | CAWSVGYGRAPEQYF | TGTGCCTGGAGTGTAGGTTACGGGAGGGCCCCCGAGCAGTACTTC
- | TRBJ2-7 | - | TRBV7-8 | CASSPPDSSYEQYF | TGTGCCAGCAGCCCACCGGACAGCTCCTACGAGCAGTACTTC
TRBD2 | TRBJ2-1 | - | TRBV6-1 | CASSLPGGSYEQFF | TGTGCCAGCAGTTTGCCGGGAGGTAGTTATGAGCAGTTCTTC
- | TRBJ1-1 | - | TRBV2 | CASSVNRWNTEAFF | TGTGCCAGCAGTGTTAATCGGTGGAACACTGAAGCTTTCTTT
TRBD1 | TRBJ1-6 | - | TRBV5-6 | CASSLTGGDSPLHF | TGTGCCAGCAGCCTGACAGGGGGCGATTCACCCCTCCACTTT
- | TRBJ1-1 | - | TRBV6-1 | CASSEYYKNTEAFF | TGTGCCAGCAGTGAATATTACAAGAACACTGAAGCTTTCTTT
- | TRBJ2-7 | - | TRBV6-5 | CASSYGLPTYEQYF | TGTGCCAGCAGTTACGGACTACCAACCTACGAGCAGTACTTC
TRBD2 | TRBJ2-1 | - | TRBV7-7 | CASSLSFWASGHNEQFF | TGTGCTAGCAGCTTAAGCTTTTGGGCTAGCGGACACAATGAGCAGTTCTTC
TRBD2 | TRBJ2-1 | - | TRBV11-2 | CASSLVGTSGANNEQFF | TGTGCCAGCAGCTTAGTAGGGACTAGCGGGGCTAACAATGAGCAGTTCTTC